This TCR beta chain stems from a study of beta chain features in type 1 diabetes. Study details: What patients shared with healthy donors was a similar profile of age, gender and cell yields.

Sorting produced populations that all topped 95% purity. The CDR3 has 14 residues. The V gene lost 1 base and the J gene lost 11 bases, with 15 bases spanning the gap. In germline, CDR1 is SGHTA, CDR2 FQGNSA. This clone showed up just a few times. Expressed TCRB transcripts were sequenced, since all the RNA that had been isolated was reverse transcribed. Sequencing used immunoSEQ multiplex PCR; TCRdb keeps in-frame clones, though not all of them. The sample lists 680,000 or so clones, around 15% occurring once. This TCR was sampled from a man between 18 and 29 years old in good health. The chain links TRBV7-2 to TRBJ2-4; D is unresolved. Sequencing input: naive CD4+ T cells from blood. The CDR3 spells CASSLEWLVPLQYF. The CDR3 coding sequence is TGTGCCAGCAGCTTAGAGTGGCTAGTCCCCCTTCAGTACTTC.